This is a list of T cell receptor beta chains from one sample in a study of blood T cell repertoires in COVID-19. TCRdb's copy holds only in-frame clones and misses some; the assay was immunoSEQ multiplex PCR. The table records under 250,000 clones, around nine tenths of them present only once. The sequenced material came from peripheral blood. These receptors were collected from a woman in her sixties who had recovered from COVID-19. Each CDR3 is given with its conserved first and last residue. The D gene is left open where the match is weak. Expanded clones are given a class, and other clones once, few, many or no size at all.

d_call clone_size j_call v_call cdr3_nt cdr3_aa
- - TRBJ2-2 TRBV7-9 TGTGCCACCGGACAGATTGGCGGGGAGCTGTTTTTT CATGQIGGELFF
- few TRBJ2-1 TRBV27 TGTGCCAGCAGTCCCCTGCATAGCGGCCTCTACAATGAGCAGTTCTTC CASSPLHSGLYNEQFF
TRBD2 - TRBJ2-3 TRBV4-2 TGTGCCAGCAGCCAAGCGGGGGGAATATATATCACAGATACGCAGTATTTT CASSQAGGIYITDTQYF
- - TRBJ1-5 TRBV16 TGTGCCAGCAGCCAATCAGGGGGAAAGGAGCCCCAGCATTTT CASSQSGGKEPQHF
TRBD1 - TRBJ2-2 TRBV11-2 TGTGCCAGCAGCTTAAAGGTCTACAGGGGTAACACCGGGGAGCTGTTTTTT CASSLKVYRGNTGELFF
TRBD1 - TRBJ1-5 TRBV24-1 TGTGCCACCAGTGATTTTGGGGGACAGGGGCCCCAGCATTTT CATSDFGGQGPQHF
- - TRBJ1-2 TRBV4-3 TGCGCCAGCAGCCAAGTGGCGTCAGGGTCCTATGGCTACACCTTC CASSQVASGSYGYTF
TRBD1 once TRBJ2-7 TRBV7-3 TGTGCCAGCAGCTGGGAGGGGACAGGGGTCAACGAGCAGTACTTC CASSWEGTGVNEQYF
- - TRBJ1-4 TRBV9 TGTGCCAGCAGCGTAGGACTGCTTAATGAAAAACTGTTTTTT CASSVGLLNEKLFF
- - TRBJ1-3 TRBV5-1 TGCGCCAGCAGCTTGGCCGGGACACGATCTGGAAACACCATATATTTT CASSLAGTRSGNTIYF
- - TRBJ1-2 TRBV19 TGTGCCAGTAGTATCCCCAGGGTACATGGCTACACCTTC CASSIPRVHGYTF
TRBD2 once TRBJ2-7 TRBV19 TGTGCCAGTAGTACAATTAGCGGGGGCTCCTACGAGCAGTACTTC CASSTISGGSYEQYF
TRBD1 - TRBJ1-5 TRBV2 TGTGCCAGCAGTGGAGAGGGACAGGGAGTTGAGCCCCAGCATTTT CASSGEGQGVEPQHF
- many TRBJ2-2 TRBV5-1 TGCGCCAGCAGCTTGGATGCCTTTAGGGGCACCGGGGAGCTGTTTTTT CASSLDAFRGTGELFF
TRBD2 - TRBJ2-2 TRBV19 TGTGCCAGTAGTTCCTGGACTAGCAGAACCGGGGAGCTGTTTTTT CASSSWTSRTGELFF
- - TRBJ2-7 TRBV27 TGTGCCACCGTTAGGGGCTCCTACGAGCAGTACTTC CATVRGSYEQYF
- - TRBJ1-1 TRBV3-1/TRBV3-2 TGTGCCAGCAAAATCGCAGTGAACATGAACACTGAAGCTTTCTTT CASKIAVNMNTEAFF
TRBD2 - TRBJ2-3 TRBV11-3 TGTGCCAGCAGCTTAGGGTCGACTAGCGTTGGGTCTTCAGATACGCAGTATTTT CASSLGSTSVGSSDTQYF
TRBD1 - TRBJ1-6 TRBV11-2 TGTGCCAGCAGCTCCGGGACAGGACAATCACCCCTCCACTTT CASSSGTGQSPLHF
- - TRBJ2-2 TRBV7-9 TGTGCCAGCAGCTCCACAGGGGAGCTGTTTTTT CASSSTGELFF
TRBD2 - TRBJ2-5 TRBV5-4 TGTGCCAGCAGCCTCCCAGGACTAGCGGAAGAGACCCAGTACTTC CASSLPGLAEETQYF
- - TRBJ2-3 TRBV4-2 TGTGCCAGCAGCCAAGGTGTCCTTGCGGGGGCTCCAAAAGATACGCAGTATTTT CASSQGVLAGAPKDTQYF
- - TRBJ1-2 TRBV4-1 TGCGCCAGCAGCCAAGCCGGGACAACAAACTATGGCTACACCTTC CASSQAGTTNYGYTF
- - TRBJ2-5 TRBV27 TGTGCCAGCAGTGCCCGGGACACCCAACAAGAGACCCAGTACTTC CASSARDTQQETQYF
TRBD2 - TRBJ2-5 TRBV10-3 TGTGCCATCAGTCCGAGAGCGGGGGACCAAGAGACCCAGTACTTC CAISPRAGDQETQYF
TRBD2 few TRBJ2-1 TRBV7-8 TGTGCCAGCAGCTTATTTAGCGGGGGGGTTAGCTCCTACAATGAGCAGTTCTTC CASSLFSGGVSSYNEQFF
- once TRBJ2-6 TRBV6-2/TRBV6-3 TGTGCCAGCAGTTACGGGCCGGGACTGGGGGATTCTGGGGCCAACGTCCTGACTTTC CASSYGPGLGDSGANVLTF
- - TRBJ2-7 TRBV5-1 TGCGCCAGCAGCTTAGCGTCCGCCCCCCACTACGAGCAGTACTTC CASSLASAPHYEQYF
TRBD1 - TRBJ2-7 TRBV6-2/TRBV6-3 TGTGCCAGCAGTTATGGACAGGGGGCGCGGGACGAGCAGTACTTC CASSYGQGARDEQYF
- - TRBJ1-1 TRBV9 TGTGCCAGCAGCCGGGACTCGAACACTGAAGCTTTCTTT CASSRDSNTEAFF
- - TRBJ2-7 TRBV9 TGTGCCAGCAGCGTAGGGCCGCATTCCTACGAGCAGTACTTC CASSVGPHSYEQYF
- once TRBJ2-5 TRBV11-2 TGTGCCAGCAGCTTAGGGGCCCCTCCCAAGACCCAGTACTTC CASSLGAPPKTQYF
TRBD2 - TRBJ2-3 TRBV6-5 TGTGCCAGCAGTCGACTAGCGGGGGCCACAGATACGCAGTATTTT CASSRLAGATDTQYF
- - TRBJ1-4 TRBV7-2 TGTGCCAGCAGCTTAGTGGCACCACCAACTAATGAAAAACTGTTTTTT CASSLVAPPTNEKLFF